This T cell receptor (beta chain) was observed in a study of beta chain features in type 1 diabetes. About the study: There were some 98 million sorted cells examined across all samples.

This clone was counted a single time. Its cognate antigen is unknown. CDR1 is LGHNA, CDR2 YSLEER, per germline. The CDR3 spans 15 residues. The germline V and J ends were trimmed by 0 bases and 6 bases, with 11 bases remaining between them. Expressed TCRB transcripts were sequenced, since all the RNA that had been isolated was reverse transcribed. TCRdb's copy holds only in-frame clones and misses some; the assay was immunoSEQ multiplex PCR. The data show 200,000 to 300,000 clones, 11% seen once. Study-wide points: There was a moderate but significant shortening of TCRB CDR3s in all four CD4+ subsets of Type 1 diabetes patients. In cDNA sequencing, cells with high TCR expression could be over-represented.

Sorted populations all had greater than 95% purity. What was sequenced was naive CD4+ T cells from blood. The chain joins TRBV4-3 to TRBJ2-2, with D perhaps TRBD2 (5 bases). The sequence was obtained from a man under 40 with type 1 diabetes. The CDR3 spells CASSQDRRSPGELFF. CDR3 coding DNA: TGCGCCAGCAGCCAAGATCGGAGGTCGCCCGGGGAGCTGTTTTTT.